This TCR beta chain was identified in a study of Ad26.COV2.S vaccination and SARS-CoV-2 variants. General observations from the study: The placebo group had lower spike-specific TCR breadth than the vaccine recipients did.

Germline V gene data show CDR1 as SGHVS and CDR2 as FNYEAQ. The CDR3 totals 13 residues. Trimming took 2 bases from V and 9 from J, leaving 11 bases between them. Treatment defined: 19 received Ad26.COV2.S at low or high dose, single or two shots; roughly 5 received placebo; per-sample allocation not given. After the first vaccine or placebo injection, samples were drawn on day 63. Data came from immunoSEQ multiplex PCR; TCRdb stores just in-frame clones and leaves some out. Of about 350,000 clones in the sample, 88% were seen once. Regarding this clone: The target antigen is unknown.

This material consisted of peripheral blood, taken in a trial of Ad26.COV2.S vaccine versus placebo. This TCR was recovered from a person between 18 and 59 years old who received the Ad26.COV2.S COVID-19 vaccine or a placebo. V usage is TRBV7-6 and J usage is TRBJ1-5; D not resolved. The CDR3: CASSLRELGPQHF. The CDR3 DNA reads TGTGCCAGCAGCTTAAGAGAACTAGGGCCCCAGCATTTT.